This T cell receptor beta chain is drawn from a study of PD-1 blockade in classical Hodgkin lymphoma. Brentuximab vedotin exposure varied, and every patient relapsed after autologous stem cell transplantation. Looked up from germline, CDR1 is LNHDA and CDR2 is SQIVND (reference sequence). CDR3 length: 13 amino acids. V gave up 6 bases and J gave up 3 bases, with 11 bases separating them. General study findings and limits: Those patients who began receiving nivolumab less than 1 year after ASCT had lower diversity, and they were excluded. The CD4+ diversity rise by C4D1 was clearest in complete responders. The diversity seen at baseline in complete responders resembled that of newly diagnosed patients.

Assay: immunoSEQ multiplex PCR; the TCRdb copy retains only in-frame clones and omits some. There are 110,000 or so clones in the sample; about 88% occur only once, and 15% to 20% lies in the top ten. Regarding this clone: Its antigen is still unknown.

V gene TRBV19 combines with J gene TRBJ1-1; D uncertain. This receptor was identified in a human donor with classical Hodgkin lymphoma. The sequencing here drew on peripheral blood mononuclear cells (PBMCs), taken before the second cycle of nivolumab. This chain's CDR3 is CASSRTEDTEAFF. In DNA form, the CDR3 reads TGTGCCAGTAGCCGGACCGAGGACACTGAAGCTTTCTTT.